This T cell receptor (beta chain) was sequenced during a study of shared clonotypes between healthy human individuals. Details on this clone: What it recognizes is unknown.

Measured with immunoSEQ multiplex PCR; TCRdb has only the in-frame clones, and not every one. This table holds approximately 1.5 million clones, approximately 98.5% found once. Points from the study as a whole: Rarefaction showed sorted-subset sequencing was incomplete despite large depth.

The CDR3 has 11 residues. The germline gives CDR1 SNHLY, CDR2 FYNNEI. The V end was cut by 7 bases, the J end by 8 bases, with 11 bases between. Specimen: naive CD4+ T cells sorted from blood. The subset is: CD45RA+ positively selected. The sequence was obtained from a man under 40 in good health. The rearrangement links TRBV2 to TRBJ1-1; D may be TRBD1 (5 bases). The chain's CDR3 is CASNGGIEAFF. The CDR3 DNA reads as TGTGCCAGCAACGGGGGGATCGAAGCTTTCTTT.